This T cell receptor (beta chain) was obtained from a study of CD8 T cells in Susac syndrome (dated by TCRdb to between 2018 and 2020). For the study in its entirety: Repertoire sequencing was used to test whether CD8+ T cell activation and differentiation in Susac syndrome was antigen driven. CD8+ T cell repertoire clonality was compared between 12 healthy donors, approximately 14 Susac syndrome patients and some 15 multiple sclerosis patients. The research as a whole found: The study acknowledged that relatively few individuals were included in the TCR sequencing and HLA analysis.

As for this clonotype: Its antigen target is currently unknown. Base qualities are not provided; no much larger clone lies one nucleotide away.

Peripheral blood CD8+ and CD4+ T cells from healthy donors, Susac syndrome patients and multiple sclerosis patients were profiled by high-throughput TCR beta sequencing. The multiple sclerosis controls were treatment-naive patients who had stable or active relapsing-remitting disease and met the revised McDonald criteria. CD8+ TEMRA cells were enriched by FACS, while bulk CD8+ and CD4+ T cells were purified by magnetic negative isolation. Blood was collected in EDTA tubes and processed within 24 hours, with PBMCs isolated through density gradient centrifugation. PBMCs destined for TCR sequencing were cryopreserved in liquid nitrogen and later thawed in a 37 °C water bath. The sorted or isolated CD4+, CD8+ and CD8+ TEMRA cells had a purity of 90% or higher. RNA was extracted with the RNeasy kit and roughly 0.45 to 1 ug was reverse transcribed using random hexamers. The immunoSEQ multiplex PCR assay, covering 54 Vbeta and 13 Jbeta segments, was used to amplify TCR beta CDR3 regions. PCR amplification bias was corrected using a synthetic template baseline for primer optimization and computational correction. Per the authors' processing: Only productive sequences were kept, with reads annotated to V, D and J genes according to IMGT and analyzed in immunoSEQ Analyzer. Clonality was calculated as one minus the Shannon entropy normalized by log2 of the number of productive unique sequences. For each patient and control, public and private clones were evaluated among the 100 most prevalent clones. Clones were defined as Susac-specific if absent from the healthy and MS cohorts, from roughly 1,100 published viral clones and from other ImmuneACCESS disease sequences. TCRdb's own reprocessing of the public reads used fastp at Q25 and MiXCR and kept productive beta chains. Rows merge per CDR3 protein into single entries with the most common DNA and genes. The V and J calls here are based on TCRdb, not the publication. This sample lists 150,000 to 160,000 distinct CDR3 sequences; nearly 97% were detected once. The biggest ten clones account for approximately 0.15% of the sample.

The V and J ends are trimmed by 3 bases and 4 bases, leaving 9 bases between them. From a lookup of the germline V gene (reference sequence), CDR1 and CDR2 are LGHDT and YNNKEL. Taken from cysteine to phenylalanine, the CDR3 has 14 residues. The entry retains the CDR3 DNA only, 42 bases that are in frame from base 1. This receptor was identified in a human donor with multiple sclerosis. Sequenced: CD8+ T cells from PBMCs. The V and J segments used are TRBV3-1 and TRBJ2-2, with TRBD1 perhaps the D gene, on 5 matching bases. The CDR3 region: CASSHRQFTGELFF. The bases are TGTGCCAGCAGCCATCGACAGTTCACCGGGGAGCTGTTTTTT.